Shown below are 10 T cell receptor beta chains from a single sample sequenced in a study of cytomegalovirus exposure and HLA in healthy donors. 60 Vbeta and 13 Jbeta primers were used in PCR. Measured with immunoSEQ multiplex PCR; TCRdb has only the in-frame clones, and not every one. The data show 130,000 to 150,000 clones, around four fifths seen once. The sample consisted of PBMCs. These receptors were taken from a woman in her sixties or seventies in good health and CMV-seropositive.

The V and J genes are TRBV30 and TRBJ2-5; D is unresolved. TRBJ2-7 explains the end of the DNA better; the J call may be wrong. This CDR3 spans 13 amino acids. Germline CDR1 GTSNPN, CDR2 SVGIG (reference sequence). CDR3 bases: TGTGCCTGGATGAGAGGTGGCTCCTACGAGCAGTACTTC. As protein: CAWMRGGSYEQYF.

V and J are TRBV7-9 and TRBJ1-6, with 7 bases aligning to TRBD1. Germline CDR1 SEHNR, CDR2 FQNEAQ (reference sequence). V dropped 5 bases and J dropped 8; count of bases not matched to a gene: 3. This CDR3 region has 13 residues. CDR3 bases: TGTGCCAGCAGCGGGCAGGGGGATTCACCCCTCCACTTT. Its translation is CASSGQGDSPLHF.

For the CDR3, the DNA is TGTGCCAGCACCCTAAGGGGGAGTGCCAAAAACATTCAGTACTTC. It codes for CASTLRGSAKNIQYF. This chain uses TRBV28 with TRBJ2-4, with D possibly TRBD1 on 6 matching bases. The CDR3 covers 15 residues. CDR1 is MDHEN, CDR2 SYDVKM, per germline. The V and J ends lost 7 bases and 1 base respectively, with 14 bases between them. Filled out from reference TRBV28 and TRBJ2-4, the complete variable domain reads DVKVTQSSRYLVKRTGEKVFLECVQDMDHENMFWYRQDPGLGLRLIYFSYDVKMKEKGDIPEGYSVSREKKERFSLILESASTNQTSMYLCASTLRGSAKNIQYFGAGTRLSVL.

The sample holds one count of this clone. V usage is TRBV28 and J usage is TRBJ2-2; 7 bases match TRBD2. Germline-derived CDR1 and CDR2 are MDHEN and SYDVKM. V lost 3 bases and J lost 3; bases outside the gene matches: 10. The CDR3 covers 17 residues. The CDR3 protein is CASSLSGISDDTGELFF. In DNA, the CDR3 is TGTGCCAGCAGTTTGAGCGGGATCTCAGACGACACCGGGGAGCTGTTTTTT.

CDR3 DNA: TGTGCCAGGCAAGACAGCTGCAATCAGCCCCAGCATTTT. Translation gives CARQDSCNQPQHF. The J gene is TRBJ1-5, the V gene TRBV21-1; TRBD1 is taken as the D call from the table, unchecked against the DNA. TRBV21-1 is a recognized pseudogene. The CDR3 runs 13 residues.

CDR3 protein: CASSPGGYEQYF. The CDR3 coding sequence is TGTGCCAGCTCACCGGGGGGATACGAGCAGTACTTC. This chain connects TRBV18 to TRBJ2-7; possibly TRBD2 for D (6 bases). Germline values: CDR1 KGHSH, CDR2 LQKENI. V was pared by 3 bases and J by 4 bases, with 7 bases between. This CDR3 comprises 12 residues. The variable domain in full, completed from reference TRBV18 and TRBJ2-7, reads NAGVMQNPRHLVRRRGQEARLRCSPMKGHSHVYWYRQLPEEGLKFMVYLQKENIIDESGMPKERFSAEFPKEGPSILRIQQVVRGDSAAYFCASSPGGYEQYFGPGTRLTVT.

The chain couples TRBV7-6 to TRBJ2-5; TRBD1 agrees at 8 bases. V was clipped by 8 bases and J by 5 bases; unmatched bases: 16. The CDR3 is made up of 16 amino acids. Germline V gene lookup returns CDR1 SGHVS and CDR2 FNYEAQ. The CDR3 DNA sequence: TGTGCCAGCGGTTTTAATGCCCGTAACAGGGGGGAGACCCAGTACTTC. Translated, it gives CASGFNARNRGETQYF.

The chain recombines TRBV27 with TRBJ1-1, with TRBD1 matching over 9 bases. The ends lost 6 bases at V and 4 bases at J; junction bases unmatched: 6. Germline V gene sequence: CDR1 MNHEY, CDR2 SMNVEV (reference sequence). The CDR3 covers 14 residues. As DNA, the CDR3 is TGTGCCAGCAGCCCCGGGACAGGGTTCACTGAAGCTTTCTTT. It codes for CASSPGTGFTEAFF.

The chain carries TRBV30 and TRBJ2-2, with 8 bases identical to TRBD1. Germline lookup yields CDR1 GTSNPN and CDR2 SVGIG (reference sequence). With 0 bases clipped from V and 8 bases from J, the junction kept 8 bases outside the gene matches. This CDR3 is 15 amino acids long. CDR3 nucleotide sequence: TGTGCCTGGAGTGTACGTCAGGGGGCGGAAGGGGAGCTGTTTTTT. It specifies CAWSVRQGAEGELFF.

V usage is TRBV28 and J usage is TRBJ1-4; 8 nucleotides line up with TRBD1. The CDR3 is 17 residues long. Germline V gives CDR1 MDHEN, CDR2 SYDVKM. The ends lost 6 bases at V and 2 bases at J; junction bases unmatched: 11. CDR3 sequence (DNA): TGTGCCAGCAGCGGGCCTGGGACAGGAGGTACTAATGAAAAACTGTTTTTT. It codes for CASSGPGTGGTNEKLFF. Based on the CDR3 plus reference TRBV28 and TRBJ1-4, the full variable domain is DVKVTQSSRYLVKRTGEKVFLECVQDMDHENMFWYRQDPGLGLRLIYFSYDVKMKEKGDIPEGYSVSREKKERFSLILESASTNQTSMYLCASSGPGTGGTNEKLFFGSGTQLSVL.